This T cell receptor (beta chain) was captured in a study of T cells after yellow fever vaccination. TCRdb reprocessed the 5' RACE reads with MiXCR, giving one entry per CDR3 protein. The profile shows fewer than 350,000 distinct CDR3 sequences, 8.7% of them singletons. Overall study findings and caveats: A large majority of primary-vaccination clones showed up again after the booster (approximately 96% CD4, around 85% CD8). Among all clonotypes, a small share was observed in both CD4 and CD8 compartments.

V shed 0 bases, J shed 6 bases, and the junction held 11 bases outside the gene matches. Germline V gene data show CDR1 as DFQATT and CDR2 as SNEGSKA (reference sequence). The CDR3 is 18 residues long. In regard to this clonotype: The antigen is not known.

This clonotype was obtained from a young man who received the YFV17D yellow fever vaccine. V is TRBV20-1 and J is TRBJ2-1, with 13 bases fitting TRBD2. This material consisted of PBMCs, taken on the day of the first yellow fever vaccination. The CDR3 spells CSARDLEWTSGGGNEQFF. The CDR3, as DNA: TGCAGTGCTAGAGATTTGGAGTGGACTAGCGGGGGAGGCAATGAGCAGTTCTTC.